This T cell receptor beta chain is drawn from a study of cytomegalovirus exposure and HLA in healthy donors. The CDR3 consists of 16 residues. The germline CDR1 and CDR2 sequences are SGHAT and FQNNGV. Trimming removed 2 bases from V and 6 bases from J; junction bases left unmatched: 6. The primer mix had 60 Vbeta and 13 Jbeta primers. TCRdb's table, derived via immunoSEQ multiplex PCR, lists solely in-frame clones and lacks some. The sample consists of roughly 93,000 clones, about four fifths of them appearing once. This clonotype was obtained from a man aged 18 to 30 in good health and CMV-seropositive. The J gene is TRBJ2-2, the V gene TRBV11-2; 10 positions match TRBD2. The sequenced material came from PBMCs. The CDR3 coding sequence is TGTGCCAGCAGCTTAATAGCGGGGGGAGGCTCCGGGGAGCTGTTTTTT. Amino acid sequence: CASSLIAGGGSGELFF.